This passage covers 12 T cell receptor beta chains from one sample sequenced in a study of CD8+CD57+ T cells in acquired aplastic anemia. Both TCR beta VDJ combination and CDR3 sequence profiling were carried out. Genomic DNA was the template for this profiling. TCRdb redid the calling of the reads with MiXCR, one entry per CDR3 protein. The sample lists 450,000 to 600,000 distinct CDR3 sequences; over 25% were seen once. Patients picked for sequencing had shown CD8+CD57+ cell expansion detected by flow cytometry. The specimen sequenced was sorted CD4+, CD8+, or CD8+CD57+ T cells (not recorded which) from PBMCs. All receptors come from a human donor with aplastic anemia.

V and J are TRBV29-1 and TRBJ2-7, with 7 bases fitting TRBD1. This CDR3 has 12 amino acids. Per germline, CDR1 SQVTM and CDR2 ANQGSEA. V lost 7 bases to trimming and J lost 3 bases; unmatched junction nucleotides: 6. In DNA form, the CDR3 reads TGCAGCGCCGGGACAGTCAGCTACGAGCAGTACTTC. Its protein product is CSAGTVSYEQYF.

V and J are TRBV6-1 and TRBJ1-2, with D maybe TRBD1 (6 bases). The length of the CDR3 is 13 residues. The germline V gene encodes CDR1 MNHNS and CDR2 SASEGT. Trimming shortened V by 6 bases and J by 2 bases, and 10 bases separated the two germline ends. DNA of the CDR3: TGTGCCAGCAGGGGGGGGGGCAACTATGGCTACACCTTC. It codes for CASRGGGNYGYTF.

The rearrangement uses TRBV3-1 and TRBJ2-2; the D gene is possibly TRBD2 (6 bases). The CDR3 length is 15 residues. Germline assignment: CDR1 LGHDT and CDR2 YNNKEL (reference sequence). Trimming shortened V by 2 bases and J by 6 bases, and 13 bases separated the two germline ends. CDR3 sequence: CASSQMGGVAGELFF. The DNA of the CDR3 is TGTGCCAGCAGCCAAATGGGAGGAGTTGCCGGGGAGCTGTTTTTT. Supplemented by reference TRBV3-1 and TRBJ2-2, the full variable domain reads DTAVSQTPKYLVTQMGNDKSIKCEQNLGHDTMYWYKQDSKKFLKIMFSYNNKELIINETVPNRFSPKSPDKAHLNLHINSLELGDSAVYFCASSQMGGVAGELFFGEGSRLTVL.

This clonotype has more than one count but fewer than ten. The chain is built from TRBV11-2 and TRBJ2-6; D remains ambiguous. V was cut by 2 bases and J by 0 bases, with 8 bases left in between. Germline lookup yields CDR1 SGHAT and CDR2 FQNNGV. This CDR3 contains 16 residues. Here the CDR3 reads CASSLLGISGANVLTF. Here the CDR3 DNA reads TGTGCCAGCAGCTTACTTGGCATCTCTGGGGCCAACGTCCTGACTTTC.

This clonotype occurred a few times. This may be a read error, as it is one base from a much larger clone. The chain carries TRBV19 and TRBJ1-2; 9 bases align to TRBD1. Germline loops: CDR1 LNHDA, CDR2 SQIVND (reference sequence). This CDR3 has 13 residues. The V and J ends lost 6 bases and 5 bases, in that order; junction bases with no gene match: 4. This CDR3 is CASRRTGVYGYTF. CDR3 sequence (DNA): TGTGCCAGTAGAAGGACAGGGGTTTATGGCTACACCTTC.

The CDR3 here is CATSDDYTF. The CDR3 DNA is TGTGCCACCAGTGATGACTACACCTTC. This rearrangement joins TRBV24-1 to TRBJ1-2; D call uncertain. The V and J ends lost 3 bases and 10 bases respectively, with 2 bases between them. Germline CDR1 is KGHDR and CDR2 is SFDVKD. This CDR3 is built from 9 residues.

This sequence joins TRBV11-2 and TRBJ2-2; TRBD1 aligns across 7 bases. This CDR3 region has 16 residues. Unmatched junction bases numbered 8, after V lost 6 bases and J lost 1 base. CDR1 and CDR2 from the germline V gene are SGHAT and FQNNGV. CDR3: CASRTINRGNTGELFF. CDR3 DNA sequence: TGTGCCAGCAGAACGATTAACAGGGGGAACACCGGGGAGCTGTTTTTT.

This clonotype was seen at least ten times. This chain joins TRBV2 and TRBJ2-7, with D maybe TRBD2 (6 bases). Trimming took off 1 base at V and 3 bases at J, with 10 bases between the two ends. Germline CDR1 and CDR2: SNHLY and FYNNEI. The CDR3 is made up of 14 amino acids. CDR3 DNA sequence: TGTGCCAGCAGTGAAGGGCCAGCGGGCTACGAGCAGTACTTC. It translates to CASSEGPAGYEQYF.

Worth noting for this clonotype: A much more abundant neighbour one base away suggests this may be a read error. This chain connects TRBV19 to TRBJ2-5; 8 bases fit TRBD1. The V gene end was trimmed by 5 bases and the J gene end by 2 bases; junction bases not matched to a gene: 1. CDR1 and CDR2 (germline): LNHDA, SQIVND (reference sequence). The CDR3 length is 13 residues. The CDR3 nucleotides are TGTGCCAGTAGTCAGGGGGCACAAGAGACCCAGTACTTC. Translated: CASSQGAQETQYF.

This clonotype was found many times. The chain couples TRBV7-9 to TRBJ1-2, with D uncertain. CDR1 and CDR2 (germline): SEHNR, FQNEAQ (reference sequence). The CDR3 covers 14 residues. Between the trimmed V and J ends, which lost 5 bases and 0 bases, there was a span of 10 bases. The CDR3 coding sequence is TGTGCCAGCAGCCCCGACAAAGCTAACTATGGCTACACCTTC. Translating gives CASSPDKANYGYTF.

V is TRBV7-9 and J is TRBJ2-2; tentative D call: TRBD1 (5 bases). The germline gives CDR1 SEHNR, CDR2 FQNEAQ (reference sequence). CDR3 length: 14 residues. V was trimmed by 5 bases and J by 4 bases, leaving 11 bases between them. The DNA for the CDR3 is TGTGCCAGCAGCCCGAGACAGACCACCGGGGAGCTGTTTTTT. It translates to CASSPRQTTGELFF.

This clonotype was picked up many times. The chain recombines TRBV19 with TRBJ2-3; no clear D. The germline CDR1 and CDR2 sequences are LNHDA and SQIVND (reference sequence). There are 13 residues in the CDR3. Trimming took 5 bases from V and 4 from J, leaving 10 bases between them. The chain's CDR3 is CASSWASPDTQYF. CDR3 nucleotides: TGTGCCAGTAGTTGGGCTAGTCCAGATACGCAGTATTTT.